This T cell receptor beta chain is from a study of T cell repertoires in cytomegalovirus infection. Study information: It was the public TCR beta signatures that indicated both CMV infection and matching HLA type. Study-wide findings and caveats: Cumulative frequency of public TCR beta families picked out carriers of CMV plus the relevant HLA.

This clonotype was observed at least ten times. Its antigen is not identified. The CDR3 has 17 amino acids. The junction had 11 bases not matched to a gene; V was cut back by 5 bases and J by 1 base. Germline values: CDR1 SGHTA, CDR2 FQGNSA. TCRdb reprocessed the reads with MiXCR, giving one entry per CDR3 protein. The sample shows hundreds of thousands of distinct CDR3 sequences, 15% to 20% of them seen only once. The clonotype was recovered from a human donor in good health (CMV status not recorded). Some clones in this sample may be carry-over from other donors' samples. The rearrangement links TRBV7-2 to TRBJ1-2; 9 bases agree with TRBD1. The sequencing sample was made of PBMCs. CDR3 sequence (DNA): TGTGCCAGCAGCCTGGGACAGGGAGGTCCCAATAACTATGGCTACACCTTC. Encoded protein: CASSLGQGGPNNYGYTF.